The clone carrying this T cell receptor (beta chain) was counted ten times or more. The antigen remains undetermined. These data come from a study of T cells in Graves' hyperthyroidism and ophthalmopathy. Study-wide results and caveats: Most clonotypes that expanded in the thyroid above 0.001 also showed up in blood.

Amplified TCR beta CDR3 regions derived from RNA transcripts. RT-PCR in the first round (using the HTBI primer set) targeted the TCR CDR3. MiXCR was run by TCRdb on the multiplex PCR reads, yielding one entry per CDR3 protein. The data hold some 690,000 distinct CDR3 sequences, with 17% observed a single time. Trimming took 0 bases from V and 3 from J, leaving 12 bases between them. This CDR3 is 15 amino acids long. Germline lookup yields CDR1 MNHNS and CDR2 SASEGT. This receptor was obtained from a man aged 50-59 years with Graves' hyperthyroidism. This rearrangement joins TRBV6-1 to TRBJ2-7; the D gene is possibly TRBD1 (5 bases). Sequences were obtained from blood. The CDR3 loop reads CASSEALGHLYEQYF. CDR3 coding DNA: TGTGCCAGCAGTGAAGCGCTTGGACACCTCTACGAGCAGTACTTC.